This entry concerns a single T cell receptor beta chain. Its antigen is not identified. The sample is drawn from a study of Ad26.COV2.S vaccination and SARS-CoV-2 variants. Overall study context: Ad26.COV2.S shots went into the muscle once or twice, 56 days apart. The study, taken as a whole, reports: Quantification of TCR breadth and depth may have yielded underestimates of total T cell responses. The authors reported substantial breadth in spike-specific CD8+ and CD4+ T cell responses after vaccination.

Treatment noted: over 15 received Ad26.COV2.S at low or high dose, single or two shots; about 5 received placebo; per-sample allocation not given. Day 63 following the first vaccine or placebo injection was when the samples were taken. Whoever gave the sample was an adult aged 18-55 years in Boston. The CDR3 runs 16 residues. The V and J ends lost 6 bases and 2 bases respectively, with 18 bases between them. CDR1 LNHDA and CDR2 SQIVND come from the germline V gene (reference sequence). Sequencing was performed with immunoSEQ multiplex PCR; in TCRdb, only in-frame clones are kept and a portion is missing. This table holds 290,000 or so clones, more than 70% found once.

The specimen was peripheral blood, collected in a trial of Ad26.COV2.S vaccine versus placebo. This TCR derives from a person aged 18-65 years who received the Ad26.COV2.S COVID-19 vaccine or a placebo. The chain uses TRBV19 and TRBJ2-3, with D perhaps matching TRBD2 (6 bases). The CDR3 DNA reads TGTGCCAGTAGAGTATTAAGGGCGGGGTACACAGATACGCAGTATTTT. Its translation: CASRVLRAGYTDTQYF.